These 32 T cell receptor beta chains came from one sample sequenced in a study of T cell changes during pregnancy in multiple sclerosis. Method: immunoSEQ multiplex PCR; TCRdb's copy keeps in-frame clones and lacks some. The table includes around 30,000 clones, about 88% detected once. The sequenced sample was CD4+ T cells from peripheral blood mononuclear cells, obtained in the second trimester of pregnancy. These receptors were collected from a female donor with multiple sclerosis, enrolled in a pregnancy study.

The chain recombines TRBV30 with TRBJ2-3; D is uncertain. The V end was cut by 0 bases, the J end by 4 bases, with 8 bases between. The CDR3 totals 13 residues. CDR1 and CDR2 (germline): GTSNPN, SVGIG (reference sequence). The CDR3 region is CAWSVREADTQYF. The CDR3 DNA sequence: TGTGCCTGGAGTGTACGAGAAGCAGATACGCAGTATTTT.

The chain has TRBV11-2 and TRBJ2-5; the match to TRBD2 covers 7 bases. The germline V gene has CDR1 SGHAT and CDR2 FQNNGV. This CDR3 region has 14 residues. V dropped 1 base and J dropped 7; count of bases not matched to a gene: 6. CDR3 sequence (DNA): TGTGCCAGCAGCTTAGGGGGACTACGGGGGACCCAGTACTTC. Amino acids: CASSLGGLRGTQYF.

In this sample, this clone turned up once. The chain combines TRBV14 with TRBJ1-4; no definite D call. This CDR3 is 13 amino acids long. The V gene's germline CDR1 is SGHDN and CDR2 FVKESK. Trimming removed 8 bases at V and 8 bases at J, with 15 bases between. The CDR3 is CASVRGGKEKLFF. In DNA form, the CDR3 reads TGTGCCAGCGTGCGGGGAGGGAAGGAAAAACTGTTTTTT.

The genes are TRBV9 and TRBJ1-6, with 7 nucleotides matching TRBD1. Germline CDR1 SGDLS, CDR2 YYNGEE. This CDR3 spans 15 amino acids. Unmatched junction bases numbered 10, after V lost 3 bases and J lost 10 bases. The CDR3 here is CASSAIGTVSSPLHF. CDR3 sequence (DNA): TGTGCCAGCAGCGCGATCGGGACAGTAAGCTCACCCCTCCACTTT.

The V gene is TRBV11-2, the J gene TRBJ1-1; D unclear. Germline V gene sequence: CDR1 SGHAT, CDR2 FQNNGV. V lost 5 bases, J lost 0 bases, and 16 bases lay in between. The length of the CDR3 is 16 residues. The CDR3 loop reads CASSLRFGTVNTEAFF. Here the CDR3 DNA reads TGTGCCAGCAGCCTCAGGTTTGGCACAGTGAACACTGAAGCTTTCTTT.

The V call is TRBV30, the J call TRBJ1-6; 7 bases line up with TRBD1. Germline CDR1 is GTSNPN and CDR2 is SVGIG (reference sequence). After removal of 3 bases from V and 9 bases from J, the junction contained 11 bases not matched to a gene. The CDR3 spans 15 residues. CDR3 in amino acids: CAWRYTGARGSPLHF. In DNA form, the CDR3 reads TGTGCCTGGAGGTATACAGGGGCTAGAGGTTCACCCCTCCACTTT. Full variable domain (missing parts from reference TRBV30 and TRBJ1-6): SQTIHQWPATLVQPVGSPLSLECTVEGTSNPNLYWYRQAAGRGLQLLFYSVGIGQISSEVPQNLSASRPQDRQFILSSKKLLLSDSGFYLCAWRYTGARGSPLHFGNGTRLTVT.

CDR3: CASSEAEGELFF. The CDR3 bases are TGTGCCAGCAGTGAGGCCGAAGGGGAGCTGTTTTTT. This chain joins TRBV6-1 and TRBJ2-2, with unresolved D. This CDR3 has 12 amino acids. Germline-derived CDR1 and CDR2 are MNHNS and SASEGT. Trimming removed 3 bases at V and 8 bases at J, with 7 bases between.

Only a few counts were recorded for this clone. The chain links TRBV6-1 to TRBJ1-3; maybe TRBD1 (5 bases). The CDR3 loop spans 15 amino acids. V was pared by 4 bases and J by 0 bases, with 10 bases between. The V gene's germline CDR1 is MNHNS and CDR2 SASEGT. The CDR3 DNA follows: TGTGCCAGCAGTGCGGGGGAAAGCTCTGGAAACACCATATATTTT. Translating gives CASSAGESSGNTIYF.

The chain joins TRBV4-1 to TRBJ1-1; 8 positions match TRBD1. V was clipped by 4 bases and J by 4 bases; unmatched bases: 5. CDR3 length: 14 residues. From germline, CDR1 is MGHRA and CDR2 YSYEKL. The chain's CDR3 is CASSRQGSGTEAFF. DNA of the CDR3: TGCGCCAGCAGCCGACAGGGGAGCGGCACTGAAGCTTTCTTT.

V and J are TRBV25-1 and TRBJ1-2, with D uncertain. V was clipped by 3 bases and J by 5 bases, with 22 bases between them. The CDR3 runs 17 residues. CDR1 and CDR2 from the germline V gene are MGHDK and SYGVNS. DNA of the CDR3: TGTGCCAGCAGTGACCCCCGGGCGGGCCCAGGACGTTATGGCTACACCTTC. It specifies CASSDPRAGPGRYGYTF.

The chain carries TRBV7-2 and TRBJ2-7; D unresolved. The germline gives CDR1 SGHTA, CDR2 FQGNSA. The CDR3 consists of 11 residues. V was pared by 2 bases and J by 5 bases, with 4 bases between. CDR3 DNA sequence: TGTGCCAGCAGCTTATATGACGAGCAGTACTTC. Protein sequence: CASSLYDEQYF.

V gene TRBV4-2 combines with J gene TRBJ2-1, with TRBD2 matching 10 bases. CDR1 and CDR2 (germline): LGHNA, YNFKEQ. The CDR3 has 16 residues. Trimming cost V 4 bases and J 7 bases; bases outside gene matches: 10. CDR3 sequence (DNA): TGTGCCAGCAGCCCCGGGAGCGGGGGGGCCCGTAATGAGCAGTTCTTC. It codes for CASSPGSGGARNEQFF.

The chain links TRBV5-1 to TRBJ2-1, with 8 bases identical to TRBD2. J gave up 4 bases and V 3 bases, and 12 bases lay outside the gene matches. Germline values: CDR1 SGHRS, CDR2 YFSETQ. The CDR3 is 17 amino acids. CDR3 loop: CASSSSPGLGGYNEQFF. CDR3 sequence (DNA): TGCGCCAGCAGCTCGTCACCGGGACTAGGGGGGTACAATGAGCAGTTCTTC. The complete variable domain, with remaining parts taken from reference TRBV5-1 and TRBJ2-1, reads KAGVTQTPRYLIKTRGQQVTLSCSPISGHRSVSWYQQTPGQGLQFLFEYFSETQRNKGNFPGRFSGRQFSNSRSEMNVSTLELGDSALYLCASSSSPGLGGYNEQFFGPGTRLTVL.

V and J are TRBV28 and TRBJ2-7, with 11 bases that match TRBD1. This CDR3 has 15 amino acids. CDR1 and CDR2 (germline): MDHEN, SYDVKM. Losses at the gene ends were 5 bases for V and 2 bases for J; bases not matched to a gene: 5. The CDR3 DNA reads TGTGCCAGCAGTAGCCTGGGACAGGGGGCCTACGAGCAGTACTTC. This codes for CASSSLGQGAYEQYF. Supplemented by reference TRBV28 and TRBJ2-7, the full variable domain reads DVKVTQSSRYLVKRTGEKVFLECVQDMDHENMFWYRQDPGLGLRLIYFSYDVKMKEKGDIPEGYSVSREKKERFSLILESASTNQTSMYLCASSSLGQGAYEQYFGPGTRLTVT.

The chain couples TRBV4-3 to TRBJ1-6; D is perhaps TRBD1 (6 bases). Trimming left V 1 base short and J 10 bases short, with 17 bases between. This CDR3 is 16 amino acids long. The germline gives CDR1 LGHNA, CDR2 YSLEER. This chain's CDR3 is CASSQGSQGQGSPLHF. The CDR3, as DNA: TGCGCCAGCAGCCAAGGGTCTCAGGGACAAGGATCACCCCTCCACTTT.

A note on this clone: Other DNA sequences within the sample encode an identical CDR3. In nucleotides, the CDR3 is TGTGCCAGCACCGAACAGGGCAGGGGGCACTATGGCTACACCTTC. It codes for CASTEQGRGHYGYTF. This rearrangement joins TRBV6-5 to TRBJ1-2; 8 positions agree with TRBD1. The V gene end was trimmed by 7 bases and the J gene end by 3 bases; junction bases not matched to a gene: 10. The germline gives CDR1 MNHEY, CDR2 SVGAGI. The CDR3 sequence is 15 residues long.

This chain connects TRBV7-2 to TRBJ2-2; 10 bases align to TRBD2. The germline V gene encodes CDR1 SGHTA and CDR2 FQGNSA. This CDR3 has 18 amino acids. The V and J ends lost 3 bases and 0 bases, in that order; junction bases with no gene match: 7. The CDR3 here is CASSLGTSALSNTGELFF. The CDR3 coding sequence is TGTGCCAGCAGCTTGGGGACTAGCGCCCTATCGAACACCGGGGAGCTGTTTTTT.

V gene TRBV6-1 combines with J gene TRBJ1-5; 7 positions match TRBD1. The CDR3 extends over 14 amino acids. Germline loops: CDR1 MNHNS, CDR2 SASEGT. The J segment lost 6 bases and the V segment lost 6 bases, leaving 8 bases of the junction unmatched. CDR3 DNA sequence: TGTGCCAGCAGCCCCGAGGGGGCAGGTCAGCCCCAGCATTTT. Protein: CASSPEGAGQPQHF.

CDR3 loop: CATSRDSNSPLHF. The CDR3 nucleotides are TGTGCCACCTCCCGGGACAGTAATTCACCCCTCCACTTT. This chain connects TRBV28 to TRBJ1-6; 7 bases agree with TRBD1. CDR3 length: 13 residues. Germline CDR1 and CDR2: MDHEN and SYDVKM. V shed 10 bases, J shed 6 bases, and the junction held 6 bases outside the gene matches.

The chain is built from TRBV5-1 and TRBJ2-7; the match to TRBD1 covers 9 bases. CDR3 length equals 15 residues. The germline V gene has CDR1 SGHRS and CDR2 YFSETQ. V lost 5 bases, J lost 0 bases, and 6 bases stayed unmatched. This chain's CDR3 is CASSPKTGGSYEQYF. In DNA, the CDR3 is TGCGCCAGCAGTCCAAAGACAGGGGGCTCCTACGAGCAGTACTTC. The full variable domain, rest sourced from reference TRBV5-1 and TRBJ2-7, is KAGVTQTPRYLIKTRGQQVTLSCSPISGHRSVSWYQQTPGQGLQFLFEYFSETQRNKGNFPGRFSGRQFSNSRSEMNVSTLELGDSALYLCASSPKTGGSYEQYFGPGTRLTVT.

In this sample, this clone is medium-sized. V usage is TRBV19 and J usage is TRBJ2-7; TRBD2 is a possible D gene (6 bases). The CDR3 runs to 15 residues. The germline V and J ends were trimmed by 5 bases and 2 bases, with 16 bases remaining between them. The V gene's germline CDR1 is LNHDA and CDR2 SQIVND (reference sequence). CDR3 coding DNA: TGTGCCAGTAGTGTATCGGGACTCACCACCTACGAGCAGTACTTC. Protein: CASSVSGLTTYEQYF.

The chain employs TRBV5-6 and TRBJ1-1; D is uncertain. Germline loops: CDR1 SGHDT, CDR2 YYEEEE. V was shortened by 4 bases and J by 1 base, with 11 bases between the two germline ends. The CDR3 is 14 residues long. The CDR3 DNA reads TGTGCCAGCAGCATAGGACTTCGGAACACTGAAGCTTTCTTT. This sequence encodes CASSIGLRNTEAFF. The complete variable domain, with remaining parts taken from reference TRBV5-6 and TRBJ1-1, reads DAGVTQSPTHLIKTRGQQVTLRCSPKSGHDTVSWYQQALGQGPQFIFQYYEEEERQRGNFPDRFSGHQFPNYSSELNVNALLLGDSALYLCASSIGLRNTEAFFGQGTRLTVV.

V and J are TRBV2 and TRBJ1-6; D remains ambiguous. There are 14 residues in the CDR3. The V and J ends lost 8 bases and 0 bases respectively, with 8 bases between them. Germline lookup yields CDR1 SNHLY and CDR2 FYNNEI. CDR3 coding DNA: TGTGCCAGCGTAGGGAGCTCCTATAATTCACCCCTCCACTTT. Translated: CASVGSSYNSPLHF. Together with reference TRBV2 and TRBJ1-6, the CDR3 gives the full variable domain: EPEVTQTPSHQVTQMGQEVILRCVPISNHLYFYWYRQILGQKVEFLVSFYNNEISEKSEIFDDQFSVERPDGSNFTLKIRSTKLEDSAMYFCASVGSSYNSPLHFGNGTRLTVT.

V usage is TRBV6-5 and J usage is TRBJ1-2, with a possible D match to TRBD1 (5 bases). This CDR3 region has 13 residues. Germline V gives CDR1 MNHEY, CDR2 SVGAGI. The V and J ends lost 6 bases and 2 bases respectively, with 10 bases between them. The DNA of the CDR3 is TGTGCCAGCAGACGGGGGAACAACTATGGCTACACCTTC. It is translated as CASRRGNNYGYTF.

The chain carries TRBV7-8 and TRBJ1-1, with a weak D call TRBD1 (6 bases). V lost 2 bases and J lost 10, with 17 bases in between. CDR1 is SGHVS, CDR2 FQNEAQ, per germline. This CDR3 spans 14 amino acids. The CDR3 reads CASSLRTEGYGAFF. Written as DNA, the CDR3 is TGTGCCAGCAGCTTACGGACAGAGGGTTATGGAGCTTTCTTT.

This sequence joins TRBV4-2 and TRBJ1-3; 7 nucleotides agree with TRBD1. The CDR3 is 19 amino acids. The germline V gene has CDR1 LGHNA and CDR2 YNFKEQ. The J segment lost 0 bases and the V segment lost 1 base, leaving 12 bases of the junction unmatched. The CDR3 DNA sequence: TGTGCCAGCAGCCAAGCTTTCCGGACAGGCTTAAGCTCTGGAAACACCATATATTTT. Encoded protein: CASSQAFRTGLSSGNTIYF.

This sequence joins TRBV6-5 and TRBJ1-2; D gene uncertain. Germline V gene sequence: CDR1 MNHEY, CDR2 SVGAGI. The CDR3 contains 14 residues. Trimming pared 6 bases from V and 1 base from J, leaving 12 bases between. CDR3 coding DNA: TGTGCCAGCAGGACATACCCAGTTAACTATGGCTACACCTTC. Encoded protein: CASRTYPVNYGYTF.

J is TRBJ2-1 and V is TRBV5-6; maybe TRBD1 (5 bases). Germline CDR1 and CDR2: SGHDT and YYEEEE. This CDR3 contains 17 residues. Trimming took off 3 bases at V and 1 base at J, with 17 bases between the two ends. The CDR3 nucleotides are TGTGCCAGCAGCTGGATACCATCAGGGATGTCCTACAATGAGCAGTTCTTC. Protein product: CASSWIPSGMSYNEQFF.

The chain couples TRBV28 to TRBJ1-2; possible D gene TRBD1, 5 bases. Trimming stripped 5 bases from V and 8 bases from J, with 21 bases between. Per the germline V gene, CDR1 is MDHEN and CDR2 is SYDVKM. CDR3 size: 15 residues. CDR3 region: CASSTYRRPLVGYTF. In nucleotides, the CDR3 is TGTGCCAGCAGTACCTACAGGCGGCCCCTAGTCGGCTACACCTTC.

This chain links TRBV2 with TRBJ2-5; 13 positions agree with TRBD2. Trimming at V came to 8 bases and at J to 5 bases, leaving 8 bases not matched to a gene. Germline loops: CDR1 SNHLY, CDR2 FYNNEI. CDR3 size: 15 residues. The chain's CDR3 is CASGGTSGAGETQYF. Written as DNA, the CDR3 is TGTGCCAGCGGCGGGACTAGCGGGGCGGGGGAGACCCAGTACTTC.

This chain joins TRBV5-1 and TRBJ2-5, with 8 positions matching TRBD1. CDR1 SGHRS and CDR2 YFSETQ come from the germline V gene. The CDR3 extends over 14 amino acids. V was pared by 2 bases and J by 2 bases, with 2 bases of the junction left unmatched. The CDR3 DNA reads as TGCGCCAGCAGCTTCGGACAGGGACAAGAGACCCAGTACTTC. Translated, it gives CASSFGQGQETQYF.

The V call is TRBV6-1, the J call TRBJ1-3, with 7 bases lining up with TRBD1. CDR1 and CDR2 (germline): MNHNS, SASEGT. This CDR3 contains 16 residues. J was trimmed by 0 bases and V by 1 base; bases with no gene match: 3. The chain's CDR3 is CASSEGDSYSGNTIYF. The CDR3 DNA reads as TGTGCCAGCAGTGAAGGGGACAGCTACTCTGGAAACACCATATATTTT.